This TCR beta chain emerged from a study of a mutant IDH1 vaccine in newly diagnosed glioma. On the study more broadly: Receipt of radiotherapy, temozolomide, or both preceded the study, and most received both. Findings and caveats of the study: Pseudoprogression apparently tracked independently of changes in top peripheral T cell clonotypes.

Trimming removed 6 bases from V and 2 bases from J; junction bases left unmatched: 10. Germline loops: CDR1 MRHNA, CDR2 SNTAGT. The CDR3 extends over 17 amino acids. This clone was seen a single time. Its antigen is currently unknown. The time point here: week 35, safety follow-up. It was 300 ug of mutant IDH1 20-mer peptide that made up each vaccine dose, given with topical imiquimod. At weeks 1, 3, 5, 7, 11, 15, 19 and 23, patients received a vaccination, eight in all. There were new WHO grade 3 or 4 astrocytomas in the donors, and these were IDH1-mutant and ATRX-lost. The method was immunoSEQ multiplex PCR; TCRdb's version includes in-frame clones alone and lacks a portion of them. In the table there are about 46,000 clones, 85% to 95% of which are singletons.

The origin of this receptor is a man aged 45 to 65 with glioma. The V and J genes are TRBV6-4 and TRBJ2-7, with 13 bases identical to TRBD2. Material: PBMCs, obtained from a glioma patient whose treatment included an IDH1 peptide vaccine. Here the CDR3 reads CASSRIGTSGKPYEQYF. The CDR3 DNA sequence: TGTGCCAGCAGCCGCATCGGGACTAGCGGGAAACCCTACGAGCAGTACTTC.